This TCR beta chain was recovered during a study of metastatic and nonmetastatic thyroid tumors. Study context: From malignant and benign thyroid patients, repertoires in blood and in tumor or nodule tissue were compared.

From germline, CDR1 is SGDLS and CDR2 YYNGEE. The CDR3 has 14 amino acids. The V gene lost 0 bases and the J gene lost 4 bases, with 5 bases spanning the gap. No patient had received any treatment before thyroid surgery. Original data processing: The authors used CDR3 differences across clinicopathological groups to build a distant-metastasis classifier for papillary thyroid cancer. TCRdb called clones again from the PCR reads with MiXCR. The V and J calls come from TCRdb's annotation, not from the publication. Of 30,000 or so clones listed, approximately 25% are singletons. The specimen sequenced was blood. The sequence derives from a female donor with papillary thyroid cancer or a benign thyroid nodule (not recorded which). Some clones in this sample may be carry-over from other donors' samples. The chain carries TRBV9 and TRBJ1-6; D gene unclear. CDR3 region: CASSVGRYNSPLHF. The CDR3 DNA follows: TGTGCCAGCAGCGTAGGCAGGTATAATTCACCCCTCCACTTT.